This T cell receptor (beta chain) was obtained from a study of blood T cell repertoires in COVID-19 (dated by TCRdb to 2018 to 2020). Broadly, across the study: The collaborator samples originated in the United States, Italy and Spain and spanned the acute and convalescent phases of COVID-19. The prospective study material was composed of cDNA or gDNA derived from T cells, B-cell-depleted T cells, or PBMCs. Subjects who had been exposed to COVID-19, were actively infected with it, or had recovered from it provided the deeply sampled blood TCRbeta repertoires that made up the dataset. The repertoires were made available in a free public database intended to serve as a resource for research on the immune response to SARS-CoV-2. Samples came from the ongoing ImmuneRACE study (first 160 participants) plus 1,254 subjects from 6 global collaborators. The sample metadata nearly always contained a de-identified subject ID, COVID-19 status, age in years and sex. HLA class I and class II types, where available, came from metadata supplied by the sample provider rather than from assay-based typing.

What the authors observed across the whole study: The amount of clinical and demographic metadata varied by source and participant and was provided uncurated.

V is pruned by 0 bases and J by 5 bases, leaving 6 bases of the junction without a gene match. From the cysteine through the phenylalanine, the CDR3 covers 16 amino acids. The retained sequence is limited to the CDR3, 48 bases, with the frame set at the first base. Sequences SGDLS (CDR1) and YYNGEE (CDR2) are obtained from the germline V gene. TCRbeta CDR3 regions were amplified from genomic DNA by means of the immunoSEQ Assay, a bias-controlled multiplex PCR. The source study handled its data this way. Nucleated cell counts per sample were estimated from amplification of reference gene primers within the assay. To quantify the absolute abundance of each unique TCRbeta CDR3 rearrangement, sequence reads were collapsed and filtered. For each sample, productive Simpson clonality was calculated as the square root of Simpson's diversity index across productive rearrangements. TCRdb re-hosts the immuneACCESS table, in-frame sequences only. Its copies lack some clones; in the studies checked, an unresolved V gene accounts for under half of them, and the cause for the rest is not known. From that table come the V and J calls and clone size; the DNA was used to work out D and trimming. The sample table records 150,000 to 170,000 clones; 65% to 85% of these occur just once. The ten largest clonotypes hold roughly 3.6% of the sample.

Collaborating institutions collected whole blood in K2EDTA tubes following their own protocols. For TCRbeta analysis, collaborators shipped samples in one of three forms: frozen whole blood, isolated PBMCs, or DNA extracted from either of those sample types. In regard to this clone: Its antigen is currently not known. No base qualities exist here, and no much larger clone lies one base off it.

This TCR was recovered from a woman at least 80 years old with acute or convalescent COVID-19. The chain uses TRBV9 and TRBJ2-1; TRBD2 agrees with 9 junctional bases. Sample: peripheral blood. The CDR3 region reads CASSVVPLAGNNEQFF. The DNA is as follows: TGTGCCAGCAGCGTAGTTCCACTAGCGGGTAACAATGAGCAGTTCTTC.